This entry lists 18 T cell receptor beta chains sequenced from one sample in a study of T cells in tumors after PD-1 blockade. Only in-frame clones appear in the TCRdb table, and some are missing; sequencing was by immunoSEQ multiplex PCR. The sample includes more than 12,000 clones, around 70% of them seen just once. Sequencing used tumor tissue, obtained after anti-PD-1 treatment. The receptors were gathered from a human donor with cutaneous squamous cell carcinoma.

In its sample, this clone was seen once. DNA for the CDR3: TGTGCCAGCAGTTATGGGGGCTATCCCTATGGCTACACCTTC. The encoded protein is CASSYGGYPYGYTF. This rearrangement joins TRBV27 to TRBJ1-2, with D possibly matching TRBD1 (6 bases). Trimming left V 4 bases short and J 4 bases short, with 13 bases between. The CDR3 is made up of 14 amino acids. The germline V gene has CDR1 MNHEY and CDR2 SMNVEV (reference sequence).

CDR3 nucleotides: TGTGCCAGCAGCGAAAGAGGTTACAATGAGCAGTTCTTC. As protein: CASSERGYNEQFF. The chain is built from TRBV7-3 and TRBJ2-1; D is unresolved. The CDR3 runs 13 residues. CDR1 and CDR2 (germline): SGHTA, FQGTGA. The germline V and J ends were trimmed by 5 bases and 4 bases, with 9 bases remaining between them. The entire variable domain, with the rest obtained from reference TRBV7-3 and TRBJ2-1, is as follows: GAGVSQTPSNKVTEKGKYVELRCDPISGHTALYWYRQSLGQGPEFLIYFQGTGAADDSGLPNDRFFAVRPEGSVSTLKIQRTERGDSAVYLCASSERGYNEQFFGPGTRLTVL.

This clone came up a few times. The chain is built from TRBV7-2 and TRBJ2-7; TRBD1 might be the D (5 bases). V was shortened by 2 bases and J by 5 bases, with 13 bases between the two germline ends. CDR1 SGHTA and CDR2 FQGNSA come from the germline V gene. The CDR3 totals 14 residues. This CDR3 reads CASSLMRQSDEQYF. DNA for the CDR3: TGTGCCAGCAGCTTAATGAGACAGTCCGACGAGCAGTACTTC.

The rearrangement joins TRBV19 to TRBJ1-2, with 9 bases that match TRBD1. The CDR3 sequence is 15 residues long. Germline lookup yields CDR1 LNHDA and CDR2 SQIVND (reference sequence). V lost 6 bases, J lost 1 base, and 6 bases stayed unmatched. The CDR3, as DNA: TGTGCCAGTAGGGGACAGGGTACGGTTAACTATGGCTACACCTTC. It is translated as CASRGQGTVNYGYTF.

About this clone: Distinct nucleotide sequences in the sample also encode this CDR3. The chain combines TRBV18 with TRBJ1-2, with D unresolved. The germline V gene encodes CDR1 KGHSH and CDR2 LQKENI. CDR3 length: 15 amino acids. Trimming stripped 3 bases from V and 1 base from J, with 12 bases between. In nucleotides, the CDR3 is TGTGCCAGCTCACCGCGGGGTATTCTTAACTATGGCTACACCTTC. Its translation: CASSPRGILNYGYTF. The full variable domain, in which reference TRBV18 and TRBJ1-2 provide the parts outside the CDR3, is NAGVMQNPRHLVRRRGQEARLRCSPMKGHSHVYWYRQLPEEGLKFMVYLQKENIIDESGMPKERFSAEFPKEGPSILRIQQVVRGDSAAYFCASSPRGILNYGYTFGSGTRLTVV.

This clone is termed medium-sized. The V gene is TRBV7-9, the J gene TRBJ2-2, with TRBD1 matching 8 bases. The V segment lost 6 bases and the J segment 2 bases; nucleotides outside the gene matches: 8. The germline gives CDR1 SEHNR, CDR2 FQNEAQ (reference sequence). The CDR3 contains 16 residues. The CDR3 DNA reads TGTGCCAGCAGGCCAGAGACAGGGGTTAACACCGGGGAGCTGTTTTTT. The encoded protein is CASRPETGVNTGELFF.

The rearrangement links TRBV29-1 to TRBJ1-2; D call uncertain. Trimming pared 7 bases from V and 10 bases from J, leaving 13 bases between. The CDR3 runs 10 residues. CDR1 and CDR2 from the germline V gene are SQVTM and ANQGSEA. CDR3 DNA: TGCAGCGCCTCGGGGAGGGACTACACCTTC. Its protein product is CSASGRDYTF.

The chain recombines TRBV6-5 with TRBJ1-3; no firm D call. The length of the CDR3 is 15 residues. CDR1 is MNHEY and CDR2 is SVGAGI in the germline V gene. V lost 2 bases to trimming and J lost 0 bases, with 8 bases between them. Written as DNA, the CDR3 is TGTGCCAGCAGTTACCGGTGGAGCTCTGGAAACACCATATATTTT. Protein: CASSYRWSSGNTIYF.

The chain carries TRBV6-5 and TRBJ2-2; the D is unclear. The germline CDR1 and CDR2 sequences are MNHEY and SVGAGI. This CDR3 contains 13 residues. Trimming cost V 8 bases and J 3 bases, with 10 bases left between them. CDR3 sequence: CASGVSDTGELFF. CDR3 DNA: TGTGCCAGCGGCGTATCGGACACCGGGGAGCTGTTTTTT.

This clone occurred once. The V and J genes are TRBV5-6 and TRBJ2-5, with 9 positions matching TRBD1. V was clipped by 2 bases and J by 5 bases; unmatched bases: 10. The germline V gene has CDR1 SGHDT and CDR2 YYEEEE. This CDR3 is built from 16 residues. CDR3 loop: CASSLPTGGAGETQYF. In DNA form, the CDR3 reads TGTGCCAGCAGCTTACCCACAGGGGGCGCGGGGGAGACCCAGTACTTC.

This chain joins TRBV6-5 and TRBJ1-3; TRBD1 aligns across 7 bases. The CDR3 covers 15 residues. After removal of 7 bases from V and 2 bases from J, the junction contained 8 bases not matched to a gene. The germline CDR1 and CDR2 sequences are MNHEY and SVGAGI. CDR3 DNA: TGTGCCAGCAATCCGACAGGGTTGGCTGGAAACACCATATATTTT. Its translation is CASNPTGLAGNTIYF.

J is TRBJ1-4 and V is TRBV15; 8 bases align to TRBD1. Losses at the gene ends were 2 bases for V and 7 bases for J; bases not matched to a gene: 3. The CDR3 has 14 amino acids. The germline V gene has CDR1 LNHNV and CDR2 YYDKDF (reference sequence). The CDR3 DNA reads TGTGCCACCAGCAGACAGGGGGCACGTGAAAAACTGTTTTTT. Translated, it gives CATSRQGAREKLFF.

This clone has a handful of counts. V and J are TRBV10-2 and TRBJ2-3, with 9 bases identical to TRBD1. The V gene's germline CDR1 is WSHSY and CDR2 SAAADI. The V segment lost 9 bases and the J segment 1 base; nucleotides outside the gene matches: 14. The CDR3 runs to 17 residues. CDR3 sequence reads: CASDAGTGIFRTDTQYF. As DNA, the CDR3 is TGCGCCAGTGATGCCGGGACAGGGATCTTTCGCACAGATACGCAGTATTTT.

This chain links TRBV15 with TRBJ2-5, with D possibly being TRBD2 (6 bases). The CDR3 consists of 15 residues. CDR1 is LNHNV and CDR2 is YYDKDF in the germline V gene (reference sequence). The V gene lost 0 bases and the J gene lost 5 bases, with 13 bases spanning the gap. CDR3 sequence reads: CATSRDGHAGETQYF. The CDR3 nucleotides are TGTGCCACCAGCAGAGATGGTCATGCGGGGGAGACCCAGTACTTC.

CDR3 nucleotides: TGTGCCAGCTCACCCCCGGGACGGCGCCCCTACGAGCAGTACTTC. It specifies CASSPPGRRPYEQYF. The chain couples TRBV18 to TRBJ2-7; D possibly uses TRBD1 or TRBD2 (5 bases each). Trimming shortened V by 3 bases and J by 2 bases, and 14 bases separated the two germline ends. The CDR3 has 15 amino acids. Germline V gene sequence: CDR1 KGHSH, CDR2 LQKENI.

The rearrangement uses TRBV28 and TRBJ1-2, with D perhaps TRBD1 (5 bases). The CDR3 is 14 residues long. Trimming cost V 3 bases and J 7 bases, with 15 bases left between them. CDR1 MDHEN and CDR2 SYDVKM come from the germline V gene. CDR3 in amino acids: CASSFAGRSSGYTF. CDR3 bases: TGTGCCAGCAGTTTTGCGGGGCGCTCTTCTGGCTACACCTTC.

This clone has a single count. The gene calls are TRBV5-6 and TRBJ2-3, with 12 nucleotides matching TRBD2. This CDR3 has 12 residues. Germline trimming cut 4 bases from V and 13 bases from J; bases unmatched to any gene: 4. CDR1 and CDR2 from the germline V gene are SGHDT and YYEEEE. Written as DNA, the CDR3 is TGTGCCAGCAGCCGACTAGCGGGGGCAGAGTATTTT. The encoded protein is CASSRLAGAEYF.

The rearrangement uses TRBV19 and TRBJ1-5, with D unclear. This CDR3 has 15 amino acids. The V gene's germline CDR1 is LNHDA and CDR2 SQIVND (reference sequence). The ends were cut back, 1 base at V and 0 bases at J, with 7 bases in the middle. Here the CDR3 reads CASSIAPYSNQPQHF. The DNA of the CDR3 is TGTGCCAGTAGTATAGCTCCCTATAGCAATCAGCCCCAGCATTTT.